This TCR beta chain was sequenced for a study of cytomegalovirus exposure and HLA in healthy donors. Study-level points and caveats: More clonal expansion characterized HLA-associated TCR beta chains than equally common others in a later analysis.

PCR employed 60 Vbeta and 13 Jbeta primers. The table came from immunoSEQ multiplex PCR; TCRdb's copy has only in-frame clones and leaves some out. The sample yields over 150,000 clones, 70% to 80% seen once. This clone was detected only once. Its antigen is as yet unknown. The CDR3 has 13 residues. Looked up from germline, CDR1 is SGHDT and CDR2 is YYEEEE. V was cut by 1 base and J by 5 bases, with 9 bases left in between. The sequencing input was PBMCs. This rearrangement joins TRBV5-6 to TRBJ2-5; D possibly corresponds to TRBD2 (5 bases). This TCR was recovered from a woman in her sixties or seventies in good health and CMV-seropositive. In nucleotides, the CDR3 is TGTGCCAGCAGCTTGCCTGGCGGGGAGACCCAGTACTTC. Residues: CASSLPGGETQYF.